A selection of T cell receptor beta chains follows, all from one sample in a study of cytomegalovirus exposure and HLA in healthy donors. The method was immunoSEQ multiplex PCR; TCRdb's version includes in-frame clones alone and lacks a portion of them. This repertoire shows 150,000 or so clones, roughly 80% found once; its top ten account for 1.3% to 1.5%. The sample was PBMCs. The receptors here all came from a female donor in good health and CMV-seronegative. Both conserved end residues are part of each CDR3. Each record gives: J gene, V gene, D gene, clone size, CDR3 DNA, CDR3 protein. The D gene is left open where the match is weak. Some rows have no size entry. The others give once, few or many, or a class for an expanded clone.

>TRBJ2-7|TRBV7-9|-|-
TGTGCCAGCAGCTTGGGTGGGGCCTCCTACGAGCAGTACTTC
CASSLGGASYEQYF
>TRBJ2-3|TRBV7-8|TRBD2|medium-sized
TGTGCCAGCAACACCCTCCGAGCCGGACTAGCACTGCCAGATACGCAGTATTTT
CASNTLRAGLALPDTQYF
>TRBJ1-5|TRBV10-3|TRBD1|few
TGTGCCATCGGAGGGACAGGGACCCAGCCCCAGCATTTT
CAIGGTGTQPQHF
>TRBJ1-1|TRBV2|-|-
TGTGCCAGCGCCAGGGGGAACACTGAAGCTTTCTTT
CASARGNTEAFF
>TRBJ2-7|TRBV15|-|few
TGTGCCACCAGCAGAGGGCCTAGATCCACCTACGAGCAGTACTTC
CATSRGPRSTYEQYF
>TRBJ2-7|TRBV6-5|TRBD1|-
TGTGCCAGCACTAAGGACAGGGTCTCCTACGAGCAGTACTTC
CASTKDRVSYEQYF
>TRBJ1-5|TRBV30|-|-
TGTGCCTGGAGTCTCAGTAACAATCAGCCCCAGCATTTT
CAWSLSNNQPQHF
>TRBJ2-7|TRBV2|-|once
TGTGCCAGCAAGCAGGGCTCCTACGAGCAGTACTTC
CASKQGSYEQYF
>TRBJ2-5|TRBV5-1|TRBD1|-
TGCGCCAGCCAACGTAATACCGGGACAGGGGAAGAGACCCAGTACTTC
CASQRNTGTGEETQYF
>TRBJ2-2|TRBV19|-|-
TGTGCCAGTAGTGTTCATACAGGTCCCGGGGAGCTGTTTTTT
CASSVHTGPGELFF
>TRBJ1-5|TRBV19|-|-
TGTGCCAGTAGTATGGGGAGACAATCCAATCAGCCCCAGCATTTT
CASSMGRQSNQPQHF
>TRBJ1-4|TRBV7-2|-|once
TGTGCCAGCGGTAGTCCAACTAATGAAAAACTGTTTTTT
CASGSPTNEKLFF
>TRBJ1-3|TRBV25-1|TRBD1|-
TGTGCCAGCCGTGCCAACCTTGGACAGGACTCTGGAAACACCATATATTTT
CASRANLGQDSGNTIYF
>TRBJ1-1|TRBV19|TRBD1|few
TGTGCCAGTAGTACTAGACAGGGAACTGAAGCTTTCTTT
CASSTRQGTEAFF
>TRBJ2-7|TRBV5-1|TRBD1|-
TGCGCCAGCAGCCACACAGGGGTTGACGAGCAGTACTTC
CASSHTGVDEQYF
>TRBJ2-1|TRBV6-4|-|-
TGTGCCAGCAGTGACTCGATTCGCGGTAATGAGCAGTTCTTC
CASSDSIRGNEQFF
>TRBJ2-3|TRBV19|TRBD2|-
TGTGCCAGTAGCAAACACTCCGGGACTAGCGGCACAGATACGCAGTATTTT
CASSKHSGTSGTDTQYF
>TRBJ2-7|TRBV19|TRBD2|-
TGTGCCAGTAGCAGTCGGGAAGCGGGAGGTTCCTACGAGCAGTACTTC
CASSSREAGGSYEQYF
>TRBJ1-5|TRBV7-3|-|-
TGTGCCAGCAGCTTAATTGTTTGGGCAGCTTATAGCAATCAGCCCCAGCATTTT
CASSLIVWAAYSNQPQHF
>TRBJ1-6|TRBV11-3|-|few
TGTGCCAGCAGCTTAGATCTCCGGGGGCCCCTCCACTTT
CASSLDLRGPLHF
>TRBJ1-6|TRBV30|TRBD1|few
TGTGCCTGGAGTCCGGGACAGGGGGTTTCACCCCTCCACTTT
CAWSPGQGVSPLHF
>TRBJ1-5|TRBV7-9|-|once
TGTGCCAGCAGCTTAGGGCAGGGGAATAGCAATCAGCCCCAGCATTTT
CASSLGQGNSNQPQHF
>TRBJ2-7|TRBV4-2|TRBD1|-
TGTGCCAGCAGCCCAAGGCTAGGGACAGGGGCCCACGAGCAGTACTTC
CASSPRLGTGAHEQYF